Below are 8 T cell receptor beta chains sequenced from a single sample in a study of blood T cells in healthy people across ages. The use of a sample-barcoded 5' primer and a J-beta primer mix characterized a second PCR of roughly 7 to 11 cycles. Using its own MiXCR run on the 5' RACE reads, TCRdb lists one record per CDR3 protein. The sample includes 1.5 million to 2 million distinct CDR3 sequences, around 48% of them seen just once. Material: blood. The source is a woman between 35 and 50 years old in good health.

The chain joins TRBV6-1 to TRBJ2-1; possibly TRBD1 for D (5 bases). Trimming shortened V by 1 base and J by 4 bases, and 14 bases separated the two germline ends. Germline V gene sequence: CDR1 MNHNS, CDR2 SASEGT. CDR3 size: 16 residues. The DNA of the CDR3 is TGTGCCAGCAGTGAAGGGTGGGGCCAACCTTACAATGAGCAGTTCTTC. Its protein is CASSEGWGQPYNEQFF.

Only a few counts were recorded for this clonotype. V and J are TRBV28 and TRBJ2-7, with D possibly TRBD2 on 6 matching bases. The CDR3 length is 15 residues. The germline V gene has CDR1 MDHEN and CDR2 SYDVKM. Trimming took 4 bases from V and 3 from J, leaving 16 bases between them. The CDR3 region is CASSSKWAEGYEQYF. In DNA form, the CDR3 reads TGTGCCAGCAGTTCCAAGTGGGCGGAGGGCTACGAGCAGTACTTC.

The gene calls are TRBV27 and TRBJ1-2; weak D call: TRBD1 (5 bases). Between the trimmed V and J ends, which lost 6 bases and 4 bases, there was a span of 15 bases. CDR1 is MNHEY, CDR2 SMNVEV, per germline (reference sequence). The length of the CDR3 is 14 residues. DNA for the CDR3: TGTGCCAGCAGGGGGGTAGGCGTCGGCTATGGCTACACCTTC. This translates into CASRGVGVGYGYTF.

This clonotype was detected only once. The V gene is TRBV20-1, the J gene TRBJ2-7; TRBD2 might be the D (6 bases). Germline V gene lookup returns CDR1 DFQATT and CDR2 SNEGSKA (reference sequence). V was clipped by 2 bases and J by 7 bases, with 18 bases between them. The CDR3 runs 14 residues. The CDR3 sequence is CSARPGTSYNEQYF. The CDR3 DNA sequence: TGCAGTGCTAGACCCGGGACTTCCTACAATGAGCAGTACTTC.

V usage is TRBV6-1 and J usage is TRBJ1-2; D is unresolved. The germline V gene has CDR1 MNHNS and CDR2 SASEGT. This CDR3 has 14 residues. Trimming pared 2 bases from V and 4 bases from J, leaving 11 bases between. This CDR3 reads CASSEIGSRYGYTF. CDR3 in DNA: TGTGCCAGCAGTGAAATAGGCTCCCGCTATGGCTACACCTTC.

V and J are TRBV14 and TRBJ2-5; D is undetermined. The J call may be incorrect, as the DNA end agrees better with TRBJ2-7. CDR3 size: 13 residues. From germline, CDR1 is SGHDN and CDR2 FVKESK. DNA for the CDR3: TGTGCCAGCAGCCAAGTTTCGATCTACGAGCAGTACTTC. Translated: CASSQVSIYEQYF.

V is TRBV28 and J is TRBJ2-7; possibly TRBD1 for D (6 bases). CDR1 is MDHEN, CDR2 SYDVKM, per germline. V was pared by 6 bases and J by 0 bases, with 9 bases between. This CDR3 is built from 13 residues. CDR3 nucleotides: TGTGCCAGCAGAAAGGGGGTCTCCTACGAGCAGTACTTC. It translates to CASRKGVSYEQYF.

V is TRBV7-9 and J is TRBJ2-1; TRBD1 matches 10 bases. The CDR3 is made up of 16 amino acids. Unmatched junction bases numbered 9, after V lost 5 bases and J lost 5 bases. Per germline, CDR1 SEHNR and CDR2 FQNEAQ (reference sequence). CDR3 amino acids: CASSPGTGATHNEQFF. The DNA for the CDR3 is TGTGCCAGCAGCCCTGGGACAGGGGCGACTCACAATGAGCAGTTCTTC.